The source of this TCR beta chain is a study of human T cells and chemical hapten exposure. MiXCR, run by TCRdb on the RACE reads, gives a single entry per CDR3 protein. The sample yields approximately 260,000 distinct CDR3 sequences, approximately 8.4% seen once. The V and J ends lost 6 bases and 6 bases, in that order; junction bases with no gene match: 7. CDR1 is SGHNT, CDR2 YYREEE, per germline (reference sequence). The CDR3 spans 13 residues. As to time point: pre-sensitization, week 0. Described treatment: therapeutic diphenylcyclopropenone sensitization with weekly scalp DPC. The clonotype was recovered from a middle-aged woman with alopecia areata. Some clones in this sample may be carry-over from other donors' samples. The rearrangement joins TRBV5-4 to TRBJ1-1; 8 bases align to TRBD1. This material consisted of whole blood, taken in connection with sensitization to the hapten diphenylcyclopropenone (DPC). CDR3 DNA: TGTGCCAGCACCATCGGACAGGGATCTGAAGCTTTCTTT. This sequence encodes CASTIGQGSEAFF.